Each of the 22 T cell receptor beta chains below was sequenced from the same sample in a study of OX40 agonist ivuxolimab in advanced cancers. Using immunoSEQ multiplex PCR, the repertoire was profiled, and TCRdb retains in-frame clones only, with some absent. The sample consists of some 51,000 clones, roughly 80% of them appearing once. The specimen comprised CD4+ or CD8+ T cells sorted from blood, sampled in a trial of the OX40 agonist ivuxolimab. These receptors were taken from an adult with an advanced solid tumor such as melanoma, head and neck, liver or kidney cancer.

The chain is built from TRBV5-1 and TRBJ1-5; D is possibly TRBD1 (5 bases). The CDR3 is made up of 19 amino acids. Germline assignment: CDR1 SGHRS and CDR2 YFSETQ. With 0 bases removed from V and 2 bases from J, the gap between germline ends came to 21 bases. CDR3 in amino acids: CASSLATRDRGLRNQPQHF. Here the CDR3 DNA reads TGCGCCAGCAGCTTGGCCACTCGAGACAGAGGGCTGCGCAATCAGCCCCAGCATTTT. Full variable domain (remainder filled in from reference TRBV5-1 and TRBJ1-5): KAGVTQTPRYLIKTRGQQVTLSCSPISGHRSVSWYQQTPGQGLQFLFEYFSETQRNKGNFPGRFSGRQFSNSRSEMNVSTLELGDSALYLCASSLATRDRGLRNQPQHFGDGTRLSIL.

This sequence joins TRBV2 and TRBJ1-1; 8 nucleotides align to TRBD1. The CDR3 consists of 14 residues. Germline CDR1 reads SNHLY; CDR2 reads FYNNEI. J lost 3 bases, V lost 6 bases, and 6 bases had no gene match. This chain's CDR3 is CASSLQGGYTEAFF. In DNA, the CDR3 is TGTGCCAGCAGCCTACAGGGGGGATACACTGAAGCTTTCTTT.

A few counts support this clone. The V and J genes are TRBV11-2 and TRBJ2-1; D unresolved. Looked up from germline, CDR1 is SGHAT and CDR2 is FQNNGV. CDR3 size: 16 residues. The V end lost 1 base, the J end lost 3 bases, and 13 bases lay between the germline ends. The DNA of the CDR3 is TGTGCCAGCAGCTTAGTGAGACTGGCGGTCTACAATGAGCAGTTCTTC. This translates into CASSLVRLAVYNEQFF.

The chain is built from TRBV7-9 and TRBJ1-1; no clear D. CDR1 is SEHNR, CDR2 FQNEAQ, per germline (reference sequence). The CDR3 spans 11 residues. V was trimmed by 2 bases and J by 4 bases, leaving 2 bases between them. CDR3 amino acids: CASSLTTEAFF. The CDR3 region has the DNA TGTGCCAGCAGCTTAACCACTGAAGCTTTCTTT.

The chain has TRBV5-8 and TRBJ1-6, with 8 bases matching TRBD1. The V gene's germline CDR1 is SGHTS and CDR2 YDEGEE. This CDR3 has 14 residues. Trimming took 2 bases from V and 9 from J; bases not matched to a gene: 4. CDR3 region: CASSFDRGSSPLHF. In nucleotides, the CDR3 is TGTGCCAGCAGCTTCGACAGGGGTTCTTCACCCCTCCACTTT.

The V call is TRBV7-6, the J call TRBJ2-7, with 11 bases identical to TRBD2. The CDR3 totals 13 residues. The V and J ends lost 5 bases and 8 bases, in that order; junction bases with no gene match: 5. CDR1 and CDR2 from the germline V gene are SGHVS and FNYEAQ. CDR3 nucleotide sequence: TGTGCCAGCAGCCAGGGACTAGCGGCCCAGCAGTACTTC. As protein: CASSQGLAAQQYF.

This clone showed up just a few times. Other DNA sequences in the sample encode the same CDR3. This chain connects TRBV5-1 to TRBJ2-7; D gene unclear. V shed 1 base and J shed 1 base, with 9 bases lying between them. This CDR3 is built from 14 residues. CDR1 SGHRS and CDR2 YFSETQ come from the germline V gene. The CDR3 region has the DNA TGCGCCAGCAGCTTGCGTGGGGAATCCTACGAGCAGTACTTC. Amino acids: CASSLRGESYEQYF.

On this clone itself: The same CDR3 can be traced to other DNA sequences in this sample. V usage is TRBV2 and J usage is TRBJ1-5; 10 nucleotides match TRBD1. Germline V gives CDR1 SNHLY, CDR2 FYNNEI. The CDR3 has 14 amino acids. After removal of 4 bases from V and 4 bases from J, the junction contained 1 base not matched to a gene. The CDR3 sequence: CASSGTGGNQPQHF. CDR3 DNA sequence: TGTGCCAGCAGTGGGACAGGGGGTAATCAGCCCCAGCATTTT. Full variable domain (remainder filled in from reference TRBV2 and TRBJ1-5): EPEVTQTPSHQVTQMGQEVILRCVPISNHLYFYWYRQILGQKVEFLVSFYNNEISEKSEIFDDQFSVERPDGSNFTLKIRSTKLEDSAMYFCASSGTGGNQPQHFGDGTRLSIL.

The V and J genes are TRBV29-1 and TRBJ1-1; TRBD1 might be the D (6 bases). Germline CDR1 and CDR2: SQVTM and ANQGSEA. The V gene lost 5 bases and the J gene lost 0 bases, with 13 bases spanning the gap. The CDR3 spans 14 residues. In DNA, the CDR3 is TGCAGCGTTATGGGGCGACAGGTGAACACTGAAGCTTTCTTT. Translation: CSVMGRQVNTEAFF. Using reference TRBV29-1 and TRBJ1-1 for the parts outside the CDR3, the full variable domain is SAVISQKPSRDICQRGTSLTIQCQVDSQVTMMFWYRQQPGQSLTLIATANQGSEATYESGFVIDKFPISRPNLTFSTLTVSNMSPEDSSIYLCSVMGRQVNTEAFFGQGTRLTVV.

J is TRBJ2-1 and V is TRBV11-3; 8 bases map to TRBD1. The germline gives CDR1 SGHNT, CDR2 YENEEA. V lost 5 bases and J lost 2; bases outside the gene matches: 5. The CDR3 consists of 15 residues. The CDR3 is CASSPQGAAYNEQFF. CDR3 DNA sequence: TGTGCCAGCAGCCCCCAGGGGGCGGCCTACAATGAGCAGTTCTTC.

The CDR3 bases are TGCGCCAGCAGGAAATCAGCGGGAGGGCTAGGAGAGACCCAGTACTTC. It is translated as CASRKSAGGLGETQYF. The chain has TRBV5-1 and TRBJ2-5; 10 nucleotides agree with TRBD2. Trimming took 5 bases from V and 4 from J; bases not matched to a gene: 11. There are 16 residues in the CDR3. CDR1 SGHRS and CDR2 YFSETQ come from the germline V gene.

The chain employs TRBV28 and TRBJ2-5; no definite D call. The J call may be mistaken, given a closer DNA end match to TRBJ2-7. The CDR3 sequence is 13 residues long. The V gene's germline CDR1 is MDHEN and CDR2 SYDVKM. CDR3 DNA: TGTGCCACCTTACACATCGCCAGCTACGAGCAGTACTTC. Amino acid sequence: CATLHIASYEQYF.

The CDR3 region has the DNA TGCGCCAGCACCACAGGGGGCACCAACTATGGCTACACCTTC. Encoded protein: CASTTGGTNYGYTF. The V and J genes are TRBV5-1 and TRBJ1-2; 9 bases align to TRBD1. V lost 6 bases and J lost 2; bases outside the gene matches: 5. This CDR3 has 14 amino acids. Germline V gives CDR1 SGHRS, CDR2 YFSETQ.

The chain couples TRBV29-1 to TRBJ2-1, with 10 bases matching TRBD1. Germline CDR1 is SQVTM and CDR2 is ANQGSEA. V shed 6 bases and J 6 bases; nucleotides not matched to a gene: 5. This CDR3 is 13 amino acids long. The DNA of the CDR3 is TGCAGCGTGGAGGGACAGGGGTTCAATGAGCAGTTCTTC. Its protein product is CSVEGQGFNEQFF.

The rearrangement links TRBV6-1 to TRBJ2-1, with 9 bases that match TRBD2. Unmatched junction bases numbered 8, after V lost 8 bases and J lost 6 bases. Germline values: CDR1 MNHNS, CDR2 SASEGT. The CDR3 runs to 14 residues. CDR3: CASATSGVLNEQFF. The CDR3 DNA reads as TGTGCCAGCGCGACTAGCGGAGTTCTCAATGAGCAGTTCTTC.

The chain joins TRBV2 to TRBJ1-2; D ambiguous. This CDR3 is 12 amino acids long. Germline CDR1 reads SNHLY; CDR2 reads FYNNEI. V shed 9 bases and J shed 2 bases, with 10 bases lying between them. CDR3 loop: CARSRVNYGYTF. Written as DNA, the CDR3 is TGTGCCAGGTCCCGGGTCAACTATGGCTACACCTTC.

The chain is built from TRBV7-8 and TRBJ2-5; 9 nucleotides match TRBD2. The CDR3 runs to 16 residues. Germline V lookup: CDR1 SGHVS, CDR2 FQNEAQ. The V and J ends lost 6 bases and 1 base, in that order; junction bases with no gene match: 9. CDR3 in amino acids: CASRPPLRGGQETQYF. The CDR3 DNA reads as TGTGCCAGCAGACCCCCCTTGCGGGGGGGCCAAGAGACCCAGTACTTC.

The J gene is TRBJ2-2, the V gene TRBV5-1; D uncertain. V was pared by 4 bases and J by 6 bases, with 16 bases between. Looked up from germline, CDR1 is SGHRS and CDR2 is YFSETQ. There are 15 residues in the CDR3. The CDR3 loop is CASSQGPVGSGELFF. CDR3 nucleotides: TGCGCCAGCAGCCAAGGGCCCGTGGGGTCCGGGGAGCTGTTTTTT.

The rearrangement links TRBV6-4 to TRBJ2-3; D gene unclear. Trimming pared 0 bases from V and 5 bases from J, leaving 12 bases between. The CDR3 contains 15 residues. Looked up from germline, CDR1 is MRHNA and CDR2 is SNTAGT. The CDR3 region has the DNA TGTGCCAGCAGTGACTCGTGGGATTCGATAGATACGCAGTATTTT. This codes for CASSDSWDSIDTQYF.

The CDR3 sequence is CASSSFGGPSYNEQFF. The CDR3 DNA reads TGTGCCAGCAGCTCTTTTGGAGGACCCTCCTACAATGAGCAGTTCTTC. The chain has TRBV5-4 and TRBJ2-1, with D possibly being TRBD2 (5 bases). The V gene's germline CDR1 is SGHNT and CDR2 YYREEE (reference sequence). V was shortened by 3 bases and J by 0 bases, with 13 bases between the two germline ends. This CDR3 region has 16 residues. Full variable domain (rest looked up from reference TRBV5-4 and TRBJ2-1): ETGVTQSPTHLIKTRGQQVTLRCSSQSGHNTVSWYQQALGQGPQFIFQYYREEENGRGNFPPRFSGLQFPNYSSELNVNALELDDSALYLCASSSFGGPSYNEQFFGPGTRLTVL.

The J gene is TRBJ2-1, the V gene TRBV27, with D possibly being TRBD2 (6 bases). V was pared by 4 bases and J by 0 bases, with 10 bases between. Germline loops: CDR1 MNHEY, CDR2 SMNVEV (reference sequence). The CDR3 length is 15 residues. The CDR3 DNA follows: TGTGCCAGCAGTTGGGACGGGAGCTCCTACAATGAGCAGTTCTTC. Residues: CASSWDGSSYNEQFF.

The CDR3 DNA reads TGTGCCAGCGGCACACTGATCTTTGACGAGCAGTACTTC. Its translation is CASGTLIFDEQYF. The rearrangement uses TRBV28 and TRBJ2-7; no firm D call. Germline CDR1 reads MDHEN; CDR2 reads SYDVKM. This CDR3 contains 13 residues. V was cut by 8 bases and J by 5 bases, with 16 bases left in between. Combining the CDR3 with reference TRBV28 and TRBJ2-7 gives the whole variable domain DVKVTQSSRYLVKRTGEKVFLECVQDMDHENMFWYRQDPGLGLRLIYFSYDVKMKEKGDIPEGYSVSREKKERFSLILESASTNQTSMYLCASGTLIFDEQYFGPGTRLTVT.